This TCR beta chain appears in the sequencing data of a study of monozygotic twins with inflammatory bowel disease. This CDR3 is 17 amino acids long. Germline values: CDR1 SGHAT, CDR2 FQNNGV. Two rounds of nested PCR, of around 16 and 10 cycles, were run on TCRalpha and TCRbeta cDNA. Reprocessing the 5' RACE reads, TCRdb reports a single entry for every CDR3 protein and omits DNA. The sample table sets out approximately 400,000 distinct CDR3 sequences. Study-wide results and limits: Especially where disease activity was present, IBD patients had fewer clonotypes in common with others than healthy twins did.

To note about this clonotype: Its antigen is not known.

This sequence was found in a human donor with ulcerative colitis or Crohn's disease, or a healthy co-twin of an affected twin (not recorded which). The sequencing sample was made of blood. The J gene is TRBJ1-1, the V gene TRBV11-2. CDR3 in amino acids: CASSLVPQRGENTEAFF.